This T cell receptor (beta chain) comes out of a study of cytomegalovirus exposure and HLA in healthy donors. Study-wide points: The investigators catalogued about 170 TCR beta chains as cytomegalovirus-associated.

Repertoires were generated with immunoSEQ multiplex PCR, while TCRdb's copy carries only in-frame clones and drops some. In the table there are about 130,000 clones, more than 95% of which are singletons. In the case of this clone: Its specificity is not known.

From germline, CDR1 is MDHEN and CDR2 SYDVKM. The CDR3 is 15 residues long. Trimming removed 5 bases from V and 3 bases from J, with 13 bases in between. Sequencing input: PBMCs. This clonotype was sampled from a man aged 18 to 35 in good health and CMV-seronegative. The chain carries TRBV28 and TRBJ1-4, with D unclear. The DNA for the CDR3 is TGTGCCAGCAGTCTCGTTTCGGAGGCTAATGAAAAACTGTTTTTT. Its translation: CASSLVSEANEKLFF.